This TCR beta chain was retrieved from a study of cytomegalovirus exposure and HLA in healthy donors. Findings and caveats of the study: TCR clusters originating in the first cohort tended to co-occur in the roughly 120 validation repertoires, according to a later analysis. In vitro, three CMV-associated chains proved specific for CMV antigens. The study labeled 150 to 200 TCR beta chains cytomegalovirus-associated.

As regards this clone: Its antigen is not identified. At one of its ends the junction is not consistent with the germline gene, which may arise from a read error.

Repertoires were generated with immunoSEQ multiplex PCR, while TCRdb's copy carries only in-frame clones and drops some. The sample lists about 180,000 clones, roughly nine tenths occurring once. This clonotype originated in a man aged 18 to 29 in good health and CMV-seropositive. The sequenced sample consisted of PBMCs.

Written as DNA, the CDR3 is TGCAGCGTTGAAGAAGGACGAAGACAGCTAATTTTT. Its translation is CSVEEGRRQLIF. The chain employs TRBV29-1 and TRBJ1-4; D possibly corresponds to TRBD1 (5 bases). CDR1 SQVTM and CDR2 ANQGSEA come from the germline V gene. This CDR3 contains 12 residues. Together with reference TRBV29-1 and TRBJ1-4, the CDR3 gives the full variable domain: SAVISQKPSRDICQRGTSLTIQCQVDSQVTMMFWYRQQPGQSLTLIATANQGSEATYESGFVIDKFPISRPNLTFSTLTVSNMSPEDSSIYLCSVEEGRRQLIFGSGTQLSVL.